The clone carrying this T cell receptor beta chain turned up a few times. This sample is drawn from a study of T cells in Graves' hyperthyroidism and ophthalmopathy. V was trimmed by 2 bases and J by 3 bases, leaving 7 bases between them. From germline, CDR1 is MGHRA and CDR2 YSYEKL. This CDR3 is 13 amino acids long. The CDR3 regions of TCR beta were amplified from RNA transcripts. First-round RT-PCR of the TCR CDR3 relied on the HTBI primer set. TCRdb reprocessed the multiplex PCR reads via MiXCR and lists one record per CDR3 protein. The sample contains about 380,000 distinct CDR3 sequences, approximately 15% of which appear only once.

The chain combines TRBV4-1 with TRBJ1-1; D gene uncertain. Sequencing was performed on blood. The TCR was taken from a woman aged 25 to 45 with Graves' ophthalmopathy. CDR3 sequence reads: CASSQNTDTEAFF. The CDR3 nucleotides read TGCGCCAGCAGCCAAAACACAGACACTGAAGCTTTCTTT.